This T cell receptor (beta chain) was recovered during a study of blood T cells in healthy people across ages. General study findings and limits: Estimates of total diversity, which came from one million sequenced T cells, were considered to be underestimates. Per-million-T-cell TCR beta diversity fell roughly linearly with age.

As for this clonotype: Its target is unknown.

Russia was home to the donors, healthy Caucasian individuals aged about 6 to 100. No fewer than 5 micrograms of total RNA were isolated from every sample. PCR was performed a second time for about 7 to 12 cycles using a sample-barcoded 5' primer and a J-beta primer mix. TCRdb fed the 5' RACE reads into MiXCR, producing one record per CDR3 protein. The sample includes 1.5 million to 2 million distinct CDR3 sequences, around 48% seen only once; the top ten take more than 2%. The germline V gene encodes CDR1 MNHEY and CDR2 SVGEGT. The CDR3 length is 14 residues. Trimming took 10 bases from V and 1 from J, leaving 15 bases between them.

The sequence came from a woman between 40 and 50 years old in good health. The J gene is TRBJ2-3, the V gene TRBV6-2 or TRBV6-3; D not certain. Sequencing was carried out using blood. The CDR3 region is CATQLGPGTDTQYF. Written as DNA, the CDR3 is TGTGCCACCCAGCTCGGGCCAGGCACAGATACGCAGTATTTT.